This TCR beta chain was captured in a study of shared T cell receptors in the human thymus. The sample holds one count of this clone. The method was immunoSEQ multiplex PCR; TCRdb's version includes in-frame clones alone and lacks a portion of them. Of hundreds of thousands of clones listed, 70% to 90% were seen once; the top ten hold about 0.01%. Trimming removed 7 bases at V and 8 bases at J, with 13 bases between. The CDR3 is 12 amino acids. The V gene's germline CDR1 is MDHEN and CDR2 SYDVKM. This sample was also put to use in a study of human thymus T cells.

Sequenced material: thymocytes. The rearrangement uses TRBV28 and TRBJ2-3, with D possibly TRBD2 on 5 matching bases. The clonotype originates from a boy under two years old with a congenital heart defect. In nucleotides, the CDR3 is TGTGCCAGCACCCACCCGGGGTTTACGCAGTATTTT. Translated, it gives CASTHPGFTQYF.